Shown below are 23 T cell receptor beta chains from a single sample sequenced in a study of control samples from healthy donors and cancer patients. Sequencing was performed with immunoSEQ multiplex PCR; in TCRdb, only in-frame clones are kept and a portion is missing. The sample has approximately 190,000 clones, 91% seen once. Sequenced sample: blood. These receptor sequences come from a man aged 30 to 39 in good health.

The chain carries TRBV19 and TRBJ1-2; no clear D gene. The CDR3 contains 15 residues. Germline CDR1 reads LNHDA; CDR2 reads SQIVND (reference sequence). V shed 3 bases and J shed 4 bases, with 15 bases lying between them. The CDR3 region is CASSIDRLVLYGYTF. The CDR3 nucleotides read TGTGCCAGTAGTATTGACCGCTTAGTCCTCTATGGCTACACCTTC.

The rearrangement uses TRBV5-1 and TRBJ2-1; TRBD1 is a possible D gene (5 bases). The germline gives CDR1 SGHRS, CDR2 YFSETQ. The CDR3 covers 13 residues. The germline V and J ends were trimmed by 4 bases and 1 base, with 6 bases remaining between them. For the CDR3, the DNA is TGCGCCAGCAGCCAGGGATCCTACAATGAGCAGTTCTTC. Translating gives CASSQGSYNEQFF.

The rearrangement links TRBV7-2 to TRBJ2-1, with D unresolved. V was pared by 7 bases and J by 1 base, with 8 bases between. From germline, CDR1 is SGHTA and CDR2 FQGNSA. The CDR3 consists of 13 residues. Here the CDR3 reads CASNPDSYNEQFF. DNA for the CDR3: TGTGCCAGCAACCCTGATTCCTACAATGAGCAGTTCTTC.

V gene TRBV7-9 combines with J gene TRBJ2-7; 8 bases agree with TRBD1. Germline CDR1 SEHNR, CDR2 FQNEAQ (reference sequence). CDR3 length: 15 residues. V trimming: 3 bases; J trimming: 3 bases; junction bases outside the gene matches: 7. CDR3 DNA: TGTGCCAGCAGCTTGGATTTCGGACAGGGCTACGAGCAGTACTTC. Translated, it gives CASSLDFGQGYEQYF. Full variable domain (remainder filled in from reference TRBV7-9 and TRBJ2-7): DTGVSQNPRHKITKRGQNVTFRCDPISEHNRLYWYRQTLGQGPEFLTYFQNEAQLEKSRLLSDRFSAERPKGSFSTLEIQRTEQGDSAMYLCASSLDFGQGYEQYFGPGTRLTVT.

The chain joins TRBV6-5 to TRBJ2-7; D may be TRBD1 (5 bases). V lost 5 bases and J lost 1, with 6 bases in between. The germline V gene encodes CDR1 MNHEY and CDR2 SVGAGI. This CDR3 has 12 residues. The DNA for the CDR3 is TGTGCCAGCAGTACAGGATCCTACGAGCAGTACTTC. Its translation is CASSTGSYEQYF.

This sequence joins TRBV29-1 and TRBJ1-1, with a tentative D call TRBD1 (5 bases). Trimming cost V 6 bases and J 6 bases, with 17 bases left between them. CDR3 length: 13 amino acids. Per germline, CDR1 SQVTM and CDR2 ANQGSEA. DNA for the CDR3: TGCAGCGTGAGGACACAACTTCCCGCTGAAGCTTTCTTT. Translation gives CSVRTQLPAEAFF.

The chain joins TRBV7-6 to TRBJ1-4, with D unresolved. CDR1 and CDR2 from the germline V gene are SGHVS and FNYEAQ. The CDR3 extends over 14 amino acids. Deletions cut 2 bases from V and 10 bases from J, with 14 bases between. The CDR3 nucleotides read TGTGCCAGCAGCTTAAAGCCGGAGATCGGAAAACTGTTTTTT. This sequence encodes CASSLKPEIGKLFF.

J is TRBJ2-3 and V is TRBV10-3, with 8 bases fitting TRBD2. The V gene end was trimmed by 3 bases and the J gene end by 4 bases; junction bases not matched to a gene: 3. Germline values: CDR1 ENHRY, CDR2 SYGVKD. The CDR3 consists of 14 residues. The CDR3 nucleotides read TGTGCCATCAGTGAACCCGGGGGGGCAGATACGCAGTATTTT. This codes for CAISEPGGADTQYF.

The chain carries TRBV6-5 and TRBJ1-1, with D unclear. Germline loops: CDR1 MNHEY, CDR2 SVGAGI. CDR3 size: 14 residues. With 0 bases removed from V and 8 bases from J, the gap between germline ends came to 13 bases. In DNA form, the CDR3 reads TGTGCCAGCAGTTACTCGTTGCGGGGATTGGAAGCTTTCTTT. Protein: CASSYSLRGLEAFF.

The chain's CDR3 is CASSQVRGPTNEQFF. The CDR3 nucleotides read TGTGCCAGCAGCCAAGTCAGGGGGCCGACCAATGAGCAGTTCTTC. The chain has TRBV3-1 (or the pseudogene TRBV3-2) and TRBJ2-1; 8 bases fit TRBD1. The CDR3 spans 15 residues. Germline-derived CDR1 and CDR2 are LGHDT and YNNKEL (reference sequence). Losses at the gene ends were 1 base for V and 6 bases for J; bases not matched to a gene: 5.

This clone has only one observation. This sequence joins TRBV9 and TRBJ2-1; D perhaps matches TRBD1 (6 bases). The CDR3 has 16 amino acids. V was clipped by 1 base and J by 4 bases, with 15 bases between them. CDR1 and CDR2 (germline): SGDLS, YYNGEE. CDR3 DNA sequence: TGTGCCAGCAGCGTATCGAGAGGGGGACGTTACAATGAGCAGTTCTTC. As protein: CASSVSRGGRYNEQFF.

The gene calls are TRBV6-5 and TRBJ2-2, with TRBD1 identical over 8 bases. Germline CDR1 is MNHEY and CDR2 is SVGAGI. The CDR3 contains 16 residues. With V trimmed by 4 bases and J by 4 bases, 8 bases remained unmatched. Here the CDR3 DNA reads TGTGCCAGCAGTTCCTCCGGACAGGGACCCACCGGGGAGCTGTTTTTT. Protein sequence: CASSSSGQGPTGELFF.

V usage is TRBV4-2 and J usage is TRBJ2-3; no firm D call. The CDR3 sequence is 16 residues long. V was pared by 2 bases and J by 0 bases, with 12 bases between. In germline, CDR1 is LGHNA, CDR2 YNFKEQ. The CDR3 is CASSQRISSSTDTQYF. The CDR3 DNA reads as TGTGCCAGCAGCCAAAGGATCTCCTCTAGCACAGATACGCAGTATTTT.

This clone has a handful of counts. The chain couples TRBV6-5 to TRBJ1-6; D is perhaps TRBD1 (6 bases). The germline V gene encodes CDR1 MNHEY and CDR2 SVGAGI. This CDR3 is built from 13 residues. V dropped 4 bases and J dropped 10 bases, with 11 bases sitting between them. The CDR3 loop reads CASSSYRESPLHF. CDR3 nucleotide sequence: TGTGCCAGCAGTTCCTACAGGGAATCACCCCTCCACTTT.

Note on this clone: Other DNA sequences in this specimen translate into the identical CDR3. V usage is TRBV13 and J usage is TRBJ1-1, with D unresolved. The germline gives CDR1 PRHDT, CDR2 FYEKMQ (reference sequence). This CDR3 contains 10 residues. With 3 bases removed from V and 5 bases from J, the gap between germline ends came to 1 base. This CDR3 is CASSFTEAFF. CDR3 DNA: TGTGCCAGCAGCTTTACTGAAGCTTTCTTT.

This clone was detected only once. J is TRBJ2-5 and V is TRBV5-1; the D is unclear. Germline V lookup: CDR1 SGHRS, CDR2 YFSETQ. Trimming took off 0 bases at V and 4 bases at J, with 7 bases between the two ends. The CDR3 contains 13 residues. The CDR3 protein is CASSLAPRETQYF. CDR3 sequence (DNA): TGCGCCAGCAGCTTGGCCCCCCGAGAGACCCAGTACTTC.

The J gene is TRBJ1-3, the V gene TRBV7-9; unclear D gene. The CDR3 totals 16 residues. Germline CDR1 is SEHNR and CDR2 is FQNEAQ (reference sequence). V dropped 1 base and J dropped 3 bases, with 13 bases sitting between them. CDR3 DNA sequence: TGTGCCAGCAGCTTAGAATTGAGTAGTGGTGGAAACACCATATATTTT. It translates to CASSLELSSGGNTIYF. Full variable domain (missing parts from reference TRBV7-9 and TRBJ1-3): DTGVSQNPRHKITKRGQNVTFRCDPISEHNRLYWYRQTLGQGPEFLTYFQNEAQLEKSRLLSDRFSAERPKGSFSTLEIQRTEQGDSAMYLCASSLELSSGGNTIYFGEGSWLTVV.

The chain recombines TRBV11-2 with TRBJ1-4; 9 bases map to TRBD1. The CDR3 runs 16 residues. Germline assignment: CDR1 SGHAT and CDR2 FQNNGV. Losses at the gene ends were 5 bases for V and 3 bases for J; bases not matched to a gene: 7. The CDR3 region is CASSLGQGVANEKLFF. Written as DNA, the CDR3 is TGTGCCAGCAGCCTGGGACAGGGAGTGGCTAATGAAAAACTGTTTTTT.

The J gene is TRBJ1-5, the V gene TRBV6-5; no firm D call. The CDR3 extends over 12 amino acids. The germline CDR1 and CDR2 sequences are MNHEY and SVGAGI. Trimming removed 2 bases from V and 7 bases from J, with 6 bases in between. CDR3 bases: TGTGCCAGCAGTTACAGGGAGCAGCCCCAGCATTTT. It translates to CASSYREQPQHF.

The V gene is TRBV12-3 or TRBV12-4, the J gene TRBJ2-3; no clear D gene. The length of the CDR3 is 13 residues. The V gene lost 1 base and the J gene lost 4 bases, with 6 bases spanning the gap. The CDR3 spells CASSLGDPDTQYF. The CDR3 DNA reads as TGTGCCAGCAGTTTAGGAGACCCAGATACGCAGTATTTT.

CDR3 in DNA: TGTGCCAGCAGTGAAGCGCTTCGGCGGGGTGGCTACACCTTC. Translated, it gives CASSEALRRGGYTF. This chain links TRBV2 with TRBJ1-2; no reliable D call. The CDR3 contains 14 residues. Trimming took 0 bases from V and 7 from J, leaving 12 bases between them. Germline loops: CDR1 SNHLY, CDR2 FYNNEI.

V and J are TRBV10-2 and TRBJ2-3; D is unresolved. Trimming removed 0 bases at V and 3 bases at J, with 10 bases between. Germline CDR1 reads WSHSY; CDR2 reads SAAADI. This CDR3 has 15 residues. The CDR3 here is CASSESIPSTDTQYF. The CDR3 nucleotides read TGCGCCAGCAGTGAGTCCATCCCATCAACAGATACGCAGTATTTT.

The rearrangement joins TRBV19 to TRBJ1-1, with a tentative D call TRBD1 (5 bases). The CDR3 consists of 14 residues. The V and J ends lost 4 bases and 5 bases respectively, with 14 bases between them. CDR1 is LNHDA, CDR2 SQIVND, per germline (reference sequence). DNA of the CDR3: TGTGCCAGTAGTACGTCCGGGGCCGTGACTGAAGCTTTCTTT. It translates to CASSTSGAVTEAFF.